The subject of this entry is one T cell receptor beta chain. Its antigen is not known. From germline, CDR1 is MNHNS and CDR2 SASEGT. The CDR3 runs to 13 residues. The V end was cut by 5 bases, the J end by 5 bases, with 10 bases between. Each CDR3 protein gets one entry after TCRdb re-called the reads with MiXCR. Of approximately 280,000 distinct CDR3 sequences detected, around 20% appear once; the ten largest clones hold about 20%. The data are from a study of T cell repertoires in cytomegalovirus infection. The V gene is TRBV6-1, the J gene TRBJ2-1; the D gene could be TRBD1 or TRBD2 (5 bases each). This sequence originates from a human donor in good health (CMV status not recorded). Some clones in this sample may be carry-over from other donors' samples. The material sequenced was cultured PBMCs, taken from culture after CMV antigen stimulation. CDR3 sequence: CASSYVGDNEQFF. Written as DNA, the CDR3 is TGTGCCAGCAGTTACGTGGGGGACAATGAGCAGTTCTTC.